The clone carrying this TCR beta chain showed up just once. Other DNA sequences from this sample encode an identical CDR3 as well. Measured with immunoSEQ multiplex PCR; TCRdb has only the in-frame clones, and not every one. This repertoire shows roughly 260,000 clones, approximately 91% found once; its top ten account for approximately 1.3%. The data originate from a study of blood T cell repertoires in COVID-19. About the research overall: Whether acute or convalescent, the COVID-19 samples came from the United States, Italy and Spain. The cDNA or gDNA used as material had been derived from T cells, B-cell-depleted T cells, or PBMCs.

Germline loops: CDR1 MNHEY, CDR2 SMNVEV (reference sequence). Trimming took 3 bases from V and 0 from J; bases not matched to a gene: 0. CDR3 length: 14 residues. Sequencing was done on a sample of PBMCs or T cells enriched from blood (not recorded which). This sequence joins TRBV27 and TRBJ2-7; 9 bases match TRBD1. The sequence was collected from a human donor in a cohort exposed to, infected with or recovered from COVID-19 (not recorded which). The donor label of this sample is uncertain. In nucleotides, the CDR3 is TGTGCCAGCAGTTTGGGACAGGGCTCCTACGAGCAGTACTTC. This gives the protein CASSLGQGSYEQYF.